The 10 T cell receptor beta chains below were found in one sample sequenced in a study of T-cell memory formation after mild COVID-19. MiXCR, applied by TCRdb to the 5' RACE reads, yields one record per CDR3 protein. In the table there are hundreds of thousands of distinct CDR3 sequences, 15% to 20% of which are singletons. The sample comprised PBMCs or a T cell subset sorted from them (not recorded which). The receptors were gathered from a man aged 18 to 30 who had mild COVID-19 (a few samples of this study predate the infection). Cell type and time point are not known.

A few counts support this clonotype. The chain has TRBV6-6 and TRBJ1-2; D not resolved. The germline V and J ends were trimmed by 8 bases and 4 bases, with 11 bases remaining between them. Germline V gene data show CDR1 as MNHNY and CDR2 as SVGAGI (reference sequence). The CDR3 runs to 12 residues. The DNA for the CDR3 is TGTGCCAGCGTTGGAGGGATCTATGGCTACACCTTC. It yields the protein CASVGGIYGYTF.

This clonotype was observed a handful of times. The rearrangement uses TRBV7-9 and TRBJ1-2; 7 bases align to TRBD1. V was pared by 6 bases and J by 8 bases, with 12 bases of the junction left unmatched. The CDR3 length is 14 residues. Germline-derived CDR1 and CDR2 are SEHNR and FQNEAQ (reference sequence). The CDR3 spells CASSWDSPWVGYTF. The DNA of the CDR3 is TGTGCCAGCAGTTGGGACAGCCCGTGGGTGGGCTACACCTTC.

This chain joins TRBV18 and TRBJ2-7; D not resolved. Trimming removed 6 bases from V and 2 bases from J, with 11 bases in between. Germline-derived CDR1 and CDR2 are KGHSH and LQKENI. CDR3 size: 13 residues. The CDR3 DNA reads TGTGCCAGCTCCCGGACGGAAACCTACGAGCAGTACTTC. This sequence encodes CASSRTETYEQYF.

The gene calls are TRBV20-1 and TRBJ1-2, with D possibly matching TRBD1 (5 bases). Germline-derived CDR1 and CDR2 are DFQATT and SNEGSKA (reference sequence). Trimming took 4 bases from V and 3 from J, leaving 9 bases between them. The CDR3 is 12 residues long. The CDR3 loop is CSAIQGDYGYTF. CDR3 nucleotide sequence: TGCAGTGCTATCCAGGGAGACTATGGCTACACCTTC.

This clonotype appeared a few times. The chain couples TRBV20-1 to TRBJ2-3; 7 nucleotides align to TRBD2. The V gene's germline CDR1 is DFQATT and CDR2 SNEGSKA (reference sequence). The CDR3 length is 13 residues. V trimming: 3 bases; J trimming: 6 bases; junction bases outside the gene matches: 6. In DNA, the CDR3 is TGCAGTGCTAGTATGGCGGGGGTGGATACGCAGTATTTT. Protein product: CSASMAGVDTQYF.

This clonotype was seen a few times. The chain uses TRBV6-5 and TRBJ2-7; D ambiguous. Germline V gene lookup returns CDR1 MNHEY and CDR2 SVGAGI. Trimming pared 2 bases from V and 11 bases from J, leaving 16 bases between. The CDR3 length is 13 residues. DNA of the CDR3: TGTGCCAGCAGTTACAATAAAAACACTCTTAAGTACTTC. Its translation: CASSYNKNTLKYF.

A few counts support this clonotype. V and J are TRBV5-1 and TRBJ2-5; unclear D gene. The germline V and J ends were trimmed by 0 bases and 1 base, with 7 bases remaining between them. This CDR3 is built from 14 residues. CDR1 is SGHRS and CDR2 is YFSETQ in the germline V gene. The CDR3 nucleotides read TGCGCCAGCAGCTTGGAAGCCCTCCAAGAGACCCAGTACTTC. It encodes CASSLEALQETQYF. The whole variable domain, remainder taken from reference TRBV5-1 and TRBJ2-5, is KAGVTQTPRYLIKTRGQQVTLSCSPISGHRSVSWYQQTPGQGLQFLFEYFSETQRNKGNFPGRFSGRQFSNSRSEMNVSTLELGDSALYLCASSLEALQETQYFGPGTRLLVL.

This clonotype was counted a few times. The rearrangement joins TRBV28 to TRBJ2-1, with D hard to call. V shed 6 bases and J shed 4 bases, with 7 bases lying between them. In germline, CDR1 is MDHEN, CDR2 SYDVKM. The CDR3 covers 12 residues. In DNA form, the CDR3 reads TGTGCCAGCAGGACCACTTACAATGAGCAGTTCTTC. Its protein product is CASRTTYNEQFF. Based on the CDR3 plus reference TRBV28 and TRBJ2-1, the full variable domain is DVKVTQSSRYLVKRTGEKVFLECVQDMDHENMFWYRQDPGLGLRLIYFSYDVKMKEKGDIPEGYSVSREKKERFSLILESASTNQTSMYLCASRTTYNEQFFGPGTRLTVL.

This clonotype has only a few counts. The chain recombines TRBV6-2 or TRBV6-3 with TRBJ1-3; D is uncertain. Germline CDR1 reads MNHEY; CDR2 reads SVGEGT. The V end lost 7 bases, the J end lost 3 bases, and 7 bases lay between the germline ends. The CDR3 consists of 12 residues. CDR3 nucleotides: TGTGCCAGCAAGGAGTATGGAAACACCATATATTTT. Protein sequence: CASKEYGNTIYF.

This clonotype was found a few times. This chain uses TRBV6-2 or TRBV6-3 with TRBJ2-7, with 9 bases identical to TRBD2. CDR1 and CDR2 (germline): MNHEY, SVGEGT. The ends lost 6 bases at V and 7 bases at J; junction bases unmatched: 10. The CDR3 consists of 14 residues. The CDR3 DNA sequence: TGTGCCAGCAGCCCGCTAGCGGGGAAAATGGAGCAGTACTTC. Amino acids: CASSPLAGKMEQYF.